This T cell receptor (beta chain) is from a study of blood T cell repertoires in COVID-19. Study context: COVID-19 samples from acute and convalescent phases originated in the United States, Italy and Spain.

Germline CDR1 and CDR2: SGHTA and FQGNSA. The CDR3 is 15 amino acids. Deletions cut 5 bases from V and 9 bases from J, with 17 bases between. Cohorts were assigned according to the clinical history that participants reported. Clones were read by immunoSEQ multiplex PCR, and TCRdb kept only the in-frame ones, dropping some. The data contain hundreds of thousands of clones, 89% of them seen just once; the ten biggest clones take up roughly a tenth. Sequenced material: PBMCs or T cells enriched from blood (not recorded which). The receptor was isolated from a woman aged 40-49 years who had recovered from COVID-19. The V and J genes are TRBV7-2 and TRBJ1-6; D gene ambiguous. CDR3 sequence reads: CASSLSSVIASPLHF. The CDR3 DNA follows: TGTGCCAGCAGCCTTAGTAGTGTTATTGCTTCACCCCTCCACTTT.